These T cell receptor beta chains were read from a single sample in a study of T cell repertoires in cytomegalovirus infection. TCRdb re-called the reads with MiXCR, one entry per CDR3 protein. The sample carries hundreds of thousands of distinct CDR3 sequences, roughly 10% recorded once. The specimen sequenced was PBMCs. The receptors come from a human donor in good health (CMV status not recorded). Some clones in this sample may be carry-over from other donors' samples. The CDR3 runs from the conserved cysteine through the conserved F or W. Each record gives: J gene, V gene, CDR3 protein.

J: TRBJ2-2; V: TRBV25-1; CDR3: CASSSPNLGAGELFF
J: TRBJ2-1; V: TRBV27; CDR3: CASSLLGTGSYEQFF
J: TRBJ2-3; V: TRBV20-1; CDR3: CSARTLGQGGSDTQYF
J: TRBJ1-2; V: TRBV9; CDR3: CASSGPRQGNYGYTF
J: TRBJ1-2; V: TRBV7-2; CDR3: CASSLRGTGNGYTF
J: TRBJ1-1; V: TRBV12-3/TRBV12-4; CDR3: CASSSPGDYNTEAFF
J: TRBJ2-7; V: TRBV20-1; CDR3: CSALRTSGGEEQYF
J: TRBJ1-1; V: TRBV7-4; CDR3: CASIPRAGQVAEAFF
J: TRBJ2-1; V: TRBV20-1; CDR3: CSALSQREDNEQFF
J: TRBJ1-3; V: TRBV3-1; CDR3: CASSQVTGRSGNTIYF
J: TRBJ2-5; V: TRBV7-2; CDR3: CASSLNRGLGETQYF
J: TRBJ1-1; V: TRBV29-1; CDR3: CSVWGGVVTEAFF
J: TRBJ1-3; V: TRBV11-2; CDR3: CASSLVQDPGNTIYF
J: TRBJ2-1; V: TRBV18; CDR3: CASSLTSRSYNEQFF
J: TRBJ1-1; V: TRBV12-3/TRBV12-4; CDR3: CASSFGGGAFF
J: TRBJ1-1; V: TRBV12-3/TRBV12-4; CDR3: CASSPGQENTEAFF
J: TRBJ2-1; V: TRBV7-9; CDR3: CASSSLGTREFF
J: TRBJ2-7; V: TRBV13; CDR3: CASSLDGMSSYEQYF